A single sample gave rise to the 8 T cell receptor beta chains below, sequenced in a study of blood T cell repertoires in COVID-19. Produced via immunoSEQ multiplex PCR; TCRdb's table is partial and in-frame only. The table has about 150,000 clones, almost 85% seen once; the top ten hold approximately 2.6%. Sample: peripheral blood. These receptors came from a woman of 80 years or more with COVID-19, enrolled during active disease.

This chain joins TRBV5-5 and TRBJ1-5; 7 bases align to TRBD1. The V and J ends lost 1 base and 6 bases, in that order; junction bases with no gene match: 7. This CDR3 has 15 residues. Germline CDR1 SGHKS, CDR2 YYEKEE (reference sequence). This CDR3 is CASSLTQGIGQPQHF. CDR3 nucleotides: TGTGCCAGCAGCTTGACACAGGGGATTGGTCAGCCCCAGCATTTT.

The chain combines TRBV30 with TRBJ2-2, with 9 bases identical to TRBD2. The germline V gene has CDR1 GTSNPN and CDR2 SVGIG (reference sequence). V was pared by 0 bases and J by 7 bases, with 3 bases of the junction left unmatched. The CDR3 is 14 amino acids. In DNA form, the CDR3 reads TGTGCCTGGAGTGTTTTAGCGGGGGTCGGGGAGCTGTTTTTT. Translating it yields CAWSVLAGVGELFF.

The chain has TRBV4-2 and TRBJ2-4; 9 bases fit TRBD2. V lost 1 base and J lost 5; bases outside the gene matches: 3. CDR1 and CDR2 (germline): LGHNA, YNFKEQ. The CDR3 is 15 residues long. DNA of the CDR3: TGTGCCAGCAGCCAAGTGGGACTAGCAGAAAACATTCAGTACTTC. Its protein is CASSQVGLAENIQYF.

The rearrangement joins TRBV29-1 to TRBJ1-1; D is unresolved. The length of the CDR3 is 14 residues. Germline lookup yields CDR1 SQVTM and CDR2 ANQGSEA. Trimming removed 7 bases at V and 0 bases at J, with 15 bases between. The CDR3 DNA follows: TGCAGCGCGCTAAGGAGGGTCATGAACACTGAAGCTTTCTTT. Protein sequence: CSALRRVMNTEAFF.

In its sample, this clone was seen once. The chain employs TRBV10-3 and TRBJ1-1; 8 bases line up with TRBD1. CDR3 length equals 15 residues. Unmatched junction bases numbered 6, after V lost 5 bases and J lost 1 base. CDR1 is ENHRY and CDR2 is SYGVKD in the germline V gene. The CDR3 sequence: CAISYQGARNTEAFF. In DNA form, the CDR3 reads TGTGCCATCAGTTACCAGGGGGCGAGGAACACTGAAGCTTTCTTT.

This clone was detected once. The CDR3 loop reads CASRNRQTDTQYF. CDR3 bases: TGTGCCAGCAGAAACCGACAGACAGATACGCAGTATTTT. This chain links TRBV28 with TRBJ2-3, with D tentatively TRBD1 (5 bases). The CDR3 consists of 13 residues. V lost 6 bases to trimming and J lost 3 bases, with 10 bases between them. Germline-derived CDR1 and CDR2 are MDHEN and SYDVKM.

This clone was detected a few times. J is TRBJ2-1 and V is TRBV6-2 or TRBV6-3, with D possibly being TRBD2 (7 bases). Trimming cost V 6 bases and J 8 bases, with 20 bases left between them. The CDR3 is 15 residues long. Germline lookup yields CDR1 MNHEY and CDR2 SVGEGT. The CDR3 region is CASSPPGGRRDEQFF. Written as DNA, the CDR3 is TGTGCCAGCAGCCCGCCGGGGGGCCGTCGCGATGAGCAGTTCTTC.

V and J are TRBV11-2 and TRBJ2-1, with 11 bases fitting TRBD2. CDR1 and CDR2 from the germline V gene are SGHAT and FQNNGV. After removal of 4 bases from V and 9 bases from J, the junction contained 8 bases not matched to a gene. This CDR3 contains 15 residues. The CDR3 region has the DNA TGTGCCAGCAGCTCCTTAGCGGGGGGGCTTAGTGAGCAGTTCTTC. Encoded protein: CASSSLAGGLSEQFF.